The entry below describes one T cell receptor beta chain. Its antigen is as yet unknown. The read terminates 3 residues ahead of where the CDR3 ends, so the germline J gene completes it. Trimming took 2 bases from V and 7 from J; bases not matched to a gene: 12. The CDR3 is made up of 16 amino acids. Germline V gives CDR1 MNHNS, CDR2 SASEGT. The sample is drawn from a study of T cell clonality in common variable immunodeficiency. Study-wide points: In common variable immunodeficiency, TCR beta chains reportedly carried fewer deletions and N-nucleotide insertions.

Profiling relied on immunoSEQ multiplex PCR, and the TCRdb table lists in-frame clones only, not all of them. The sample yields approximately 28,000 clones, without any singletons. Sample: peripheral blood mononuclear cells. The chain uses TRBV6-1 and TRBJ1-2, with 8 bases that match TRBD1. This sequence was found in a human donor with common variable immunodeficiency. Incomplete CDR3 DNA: TGTGCCAGCAGTGAACTGGACAGGGCCGGGGGACGTGGC. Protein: CASSELDRAGGRG. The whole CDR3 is CASSELDRAGGRGYTF.